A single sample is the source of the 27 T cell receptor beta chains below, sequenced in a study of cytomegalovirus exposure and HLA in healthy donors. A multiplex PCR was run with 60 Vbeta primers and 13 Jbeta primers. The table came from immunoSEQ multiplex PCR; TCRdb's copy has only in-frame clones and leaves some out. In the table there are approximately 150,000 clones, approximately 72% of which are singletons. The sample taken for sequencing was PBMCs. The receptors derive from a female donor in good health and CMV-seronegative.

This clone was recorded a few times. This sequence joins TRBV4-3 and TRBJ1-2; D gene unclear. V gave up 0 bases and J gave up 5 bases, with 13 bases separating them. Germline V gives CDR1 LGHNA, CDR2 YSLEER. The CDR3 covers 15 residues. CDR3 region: CASSQDGGVPYGYTF. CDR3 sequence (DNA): TGCGCCAGCAGCCAAGATGGCGGGGTACCTTATGGCTACACCTTC.

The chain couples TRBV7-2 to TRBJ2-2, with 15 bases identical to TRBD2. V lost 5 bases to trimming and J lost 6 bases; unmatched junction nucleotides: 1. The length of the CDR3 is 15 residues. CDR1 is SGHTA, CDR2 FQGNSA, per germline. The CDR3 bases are TGTGCCAGCAGCGGACTAGCGGGGGGGCCCGGGGAGCTGTTTTTT. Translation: CASSGLAGGPGELFF.

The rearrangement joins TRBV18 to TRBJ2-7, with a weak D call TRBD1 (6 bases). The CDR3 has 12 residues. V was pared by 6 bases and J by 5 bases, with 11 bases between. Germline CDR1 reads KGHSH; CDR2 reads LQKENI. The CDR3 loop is CASSNRVDEQYF. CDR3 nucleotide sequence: TGTGCCAGCTCTAACAGGGTTGACGAGCAGTACTTC.

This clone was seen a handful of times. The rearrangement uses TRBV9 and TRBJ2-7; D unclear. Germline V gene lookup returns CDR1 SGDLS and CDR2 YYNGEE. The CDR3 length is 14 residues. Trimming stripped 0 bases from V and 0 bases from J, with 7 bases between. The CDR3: CASSVGLLSYEQYF. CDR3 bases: TGTGCCAGCAGCGTAGGTCTACTCTCCTACGAGCAGTACTTC. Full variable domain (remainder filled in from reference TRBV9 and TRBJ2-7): DSGVTQTPKHLITATGQRVTLRCSPRSGDLSVYWYQQSLDQGLQFLIQYYNGEERAKGNILERFSAQQFPDLHSELNLSSLELGDSALYFCASSVGLLSYEQYFGPGTRLTVT.

The CDR3 nucleotides read TGTGCCAGCAGCCCAGAGGTAGCGGGGGATGAGCAGTTCTTC. Protein product: CASSPEVAGDEQFF. V is TRBV9 and J is TRBJ2-1; 9 bases match TRBD2. There are 14 residues in the CDR3. CDR1 and CDR2 from the germline V gene are SGDLS and YYNGEE. After removal of 4 bases from V and 8 bases from J, the junction contained 7 bases not matched to a gene. Together with reference TRBV9 and TRBJ2-1, the CDR3 gives the full variable domain: DSGVTQTPKHLITATGQRVTLRCSPRSGDLSVYWYQQSLDQGLQFLIQYYNGEERAKGNILERFSAQQFPDLHSELNLSSLELGDSALYFCASSPEVAGDEQFFGPGTRLTVL.

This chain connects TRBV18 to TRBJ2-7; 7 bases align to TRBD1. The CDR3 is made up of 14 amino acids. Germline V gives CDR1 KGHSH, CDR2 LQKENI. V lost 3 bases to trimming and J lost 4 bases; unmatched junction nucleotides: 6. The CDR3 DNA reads TGTGCCAGCTCACCCGGGACAGTAGAATACGAGCAGTACTTC. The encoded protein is CASSPGTVEYEQYF.

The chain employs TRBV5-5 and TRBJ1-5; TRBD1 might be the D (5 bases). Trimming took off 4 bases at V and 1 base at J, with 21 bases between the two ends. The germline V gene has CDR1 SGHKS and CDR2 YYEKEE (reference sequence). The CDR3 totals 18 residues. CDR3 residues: CASSLNPSGRGSNQPQHF. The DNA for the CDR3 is TGTGCCAGCAGCCTAAACCCTTCGGGGAGGGGAAGCAATCAGCCCCAGCATTTT. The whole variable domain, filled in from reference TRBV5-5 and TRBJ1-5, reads DAGVTQSPTHLIKTRGQQVTLRCSPISGHKSVSWYQQVLGQGPQFIFQYYEKEERGRGNFPDRFSARQFPNYSSELNVNALLLGDSALYLCASSLNPSGRGSNQPQHFGDGTRLSIL.

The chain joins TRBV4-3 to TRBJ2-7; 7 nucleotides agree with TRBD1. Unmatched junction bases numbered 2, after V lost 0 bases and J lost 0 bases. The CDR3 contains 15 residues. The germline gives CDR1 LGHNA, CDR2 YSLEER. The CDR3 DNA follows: TGCGCCAGCAGCCAAGATCGGGACAGCTCCTACGAGCAGTACTTC. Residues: CASSQDRDSSYEQYF.

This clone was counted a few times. The CDR3 DNA follows: TGTGCCTGGACTTCCGGGACTAGCAGCTCTGGGGCCAACGTCCTGACTTTC. Translated, it gives CAWTSGTSSSGANVLTF. V gene TRBV30 combines with J gene TRBJ2-6; TRBD2 matches at 9 bases. This CDR3 is built from 17 residues. The J segment lost 0 bases and the V segment lost 4 bases, leaving 7 bases of the junction unmatched. Germline V gene data show CDR1 as GTSNPN and CDR2 as SVGIG (reference sequence).

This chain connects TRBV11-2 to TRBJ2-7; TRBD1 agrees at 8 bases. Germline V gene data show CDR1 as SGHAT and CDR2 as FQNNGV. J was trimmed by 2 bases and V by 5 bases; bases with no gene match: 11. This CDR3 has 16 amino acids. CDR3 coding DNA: TGTGCCAGCAGCCATCCAGGGGACAGGCCTCCCTACGAGCAGTACTTC. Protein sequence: CASSHPGDRPPYEQYF.

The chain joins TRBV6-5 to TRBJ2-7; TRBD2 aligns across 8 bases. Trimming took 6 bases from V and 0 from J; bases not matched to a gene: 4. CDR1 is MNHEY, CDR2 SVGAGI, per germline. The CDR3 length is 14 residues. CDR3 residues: CASRAGGSSYEQYF. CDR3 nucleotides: TGTGCCAGCAGGGCGGGGGGCAGCTCCTACGAGCAGTACTTC.

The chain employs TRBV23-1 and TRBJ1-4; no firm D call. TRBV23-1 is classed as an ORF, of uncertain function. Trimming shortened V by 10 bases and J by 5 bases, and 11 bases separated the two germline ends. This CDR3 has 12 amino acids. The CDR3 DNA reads TGCGCCATGCGCAGGCCGAATGAAAAACTGTTTTTT. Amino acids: CAMRRPNEKLFF.

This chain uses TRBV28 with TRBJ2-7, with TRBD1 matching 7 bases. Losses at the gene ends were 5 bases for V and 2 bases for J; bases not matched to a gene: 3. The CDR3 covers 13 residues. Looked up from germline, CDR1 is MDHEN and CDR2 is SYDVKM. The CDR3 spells CASSRTGAYEQYF. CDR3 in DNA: TGTGCCAGCAGTCGCACAGGGGCCTACGAGCAGTACTTC.

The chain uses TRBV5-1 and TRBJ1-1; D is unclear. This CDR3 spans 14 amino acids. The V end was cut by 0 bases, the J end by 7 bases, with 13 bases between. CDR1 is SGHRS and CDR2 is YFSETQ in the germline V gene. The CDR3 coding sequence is TGCGCCAGCAGCTTGGGGTGGAGGGATTTTGAAGCTTTCTTT. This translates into CASSLGWRDFEAFF.

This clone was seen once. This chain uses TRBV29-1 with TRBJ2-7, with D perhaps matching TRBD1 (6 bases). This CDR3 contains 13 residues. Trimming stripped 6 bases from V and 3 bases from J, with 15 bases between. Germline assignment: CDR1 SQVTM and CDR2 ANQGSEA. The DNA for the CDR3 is TGCAGCGTCTGGGAGACAGGAGACTACGAGCAGTACTTC. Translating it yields CSVWETGDYEQYF.

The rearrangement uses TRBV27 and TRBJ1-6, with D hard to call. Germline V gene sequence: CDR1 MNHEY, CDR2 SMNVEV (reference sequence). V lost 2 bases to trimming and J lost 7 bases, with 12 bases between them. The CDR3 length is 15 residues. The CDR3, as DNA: TGTGCCAGCAGTTTAAAGAGGGCATTGAATTCACCCCTCCACTTT. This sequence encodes CASSLKRALNSPLHF.

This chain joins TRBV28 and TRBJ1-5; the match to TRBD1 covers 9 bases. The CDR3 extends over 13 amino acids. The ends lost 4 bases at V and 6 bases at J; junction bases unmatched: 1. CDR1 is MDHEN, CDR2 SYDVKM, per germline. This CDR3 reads CASSSTGGQPQHF. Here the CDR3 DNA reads TGTGCCAGCAGTTCGACAGGGGGTCAGCCCCAGCATTTT.

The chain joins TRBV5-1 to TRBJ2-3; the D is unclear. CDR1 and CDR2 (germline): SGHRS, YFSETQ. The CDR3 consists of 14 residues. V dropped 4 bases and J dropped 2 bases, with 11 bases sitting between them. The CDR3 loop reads CASSMGPSTDTQYF. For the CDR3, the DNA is TGCGCCAGCAGCATGGGTCCTTCCACAGATACGCAGTATTTT.

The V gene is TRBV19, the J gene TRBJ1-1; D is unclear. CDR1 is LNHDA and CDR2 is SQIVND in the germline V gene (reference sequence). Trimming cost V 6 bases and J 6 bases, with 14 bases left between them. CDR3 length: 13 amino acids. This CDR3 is CASSLKGGAEAFF. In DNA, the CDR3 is TGTGCCAGTAGCCTAAAGGGCGGGGCTGAAGCTTTCTTT.

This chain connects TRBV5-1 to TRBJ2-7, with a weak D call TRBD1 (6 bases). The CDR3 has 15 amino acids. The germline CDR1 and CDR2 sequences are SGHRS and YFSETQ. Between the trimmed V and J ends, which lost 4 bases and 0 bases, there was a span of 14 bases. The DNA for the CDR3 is TGCGCCAGCAGCACCGGGACATTTAGCTCCTACGAGCAGTACTTC. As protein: CASSTGTFSSYEQYF.

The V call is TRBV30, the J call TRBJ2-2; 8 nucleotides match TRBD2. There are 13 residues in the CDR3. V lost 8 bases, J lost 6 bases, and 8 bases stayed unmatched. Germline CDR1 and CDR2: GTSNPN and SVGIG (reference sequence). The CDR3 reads CATGGLAPGELFF. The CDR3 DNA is TGTGCCACCGGAGGACTAGCCCCCGGGGAGCTGTTTTTT.

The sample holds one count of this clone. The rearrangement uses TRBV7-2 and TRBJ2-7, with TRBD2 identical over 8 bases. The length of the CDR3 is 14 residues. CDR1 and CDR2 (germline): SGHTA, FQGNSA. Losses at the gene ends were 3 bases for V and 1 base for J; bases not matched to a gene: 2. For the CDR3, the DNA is TGTGCCAGCAGCTTTGGCGGGGGGTCCTACGAGCAGTACTTC. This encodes CASSFGGGSYEQYF.

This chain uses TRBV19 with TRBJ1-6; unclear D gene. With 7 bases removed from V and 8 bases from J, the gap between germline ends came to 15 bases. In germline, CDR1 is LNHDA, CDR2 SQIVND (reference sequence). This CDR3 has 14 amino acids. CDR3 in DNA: TGTGCCAGTACCCCTCGGGGAGGGTATTCACCCCTCCACTTT. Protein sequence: CASTPRGGYSPLHF.

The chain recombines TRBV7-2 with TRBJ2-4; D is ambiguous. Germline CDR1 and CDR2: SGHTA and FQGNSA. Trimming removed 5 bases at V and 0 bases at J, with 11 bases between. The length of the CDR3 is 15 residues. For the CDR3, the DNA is TGTGCCAGCAGCAAAGGCACAGCAGCCAAAAACATTCAGTACTTC. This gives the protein CASSKGTAAKNIQYF.

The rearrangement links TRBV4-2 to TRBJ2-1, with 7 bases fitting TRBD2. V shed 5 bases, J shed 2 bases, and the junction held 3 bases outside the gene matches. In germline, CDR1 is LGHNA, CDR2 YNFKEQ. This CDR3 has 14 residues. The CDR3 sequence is CASSTGLAYNEQFF. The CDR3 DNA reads TGTGCCAGCAGCACCGGACTAGCCTACAATGAGCAGTTCTTC.

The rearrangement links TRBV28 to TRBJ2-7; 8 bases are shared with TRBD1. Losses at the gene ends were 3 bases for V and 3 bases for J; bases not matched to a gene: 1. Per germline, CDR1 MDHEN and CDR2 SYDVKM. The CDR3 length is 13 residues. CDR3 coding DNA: TGTGCCAGCAGTTTGACAGGGGACTACGAGCAGTACTTC. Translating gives CASSLTGDYEQYF.

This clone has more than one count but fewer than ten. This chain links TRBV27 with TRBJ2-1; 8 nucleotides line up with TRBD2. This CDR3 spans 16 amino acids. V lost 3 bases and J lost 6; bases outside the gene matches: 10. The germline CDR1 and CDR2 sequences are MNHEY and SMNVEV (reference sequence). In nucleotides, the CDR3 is TGTGCCAGCAGTTTGCTCGGGACTAGGAGGGGCAATGAGCAGTTCTTC. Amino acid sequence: CASSLLGTRRGNEQFF.